The T cell receptor beta chain described here comes from a study of cytomegalovirus exposure and HLA in healthy donors. Study at large: In terms of ancestry, the Caucasian-associated cluster contained roughly 80% of the roughly 360 genotyped donors.

The PCR was carried out with 60 Vbeta primers and 13 Jbeta primers. Generated by immunoSEQ multiplex PCR, the TCRdb table keeps only in-frame clones and is missing some. The sample data list nearly 200,000 clones. Study-level points and caveats: Diagnosis of cytomegalovirus status made by the classifier reportedly showed high specificity and sensitivity. TRBV6-2, TRBV6-3 and other indistinguishable V segments were excluded.

Germline loops: CDR1 SGHTS, CDR2 YDEGEE. The CDR3 is made up of 14 amino acids. V lost 10 bases and J lost 0, with 15 bases in between. A word on this clone: What it binds is not known.

Specimen: PBMCs. This clonotype was obtained from a boy younger than 18 in good health and CMV-seronegative. The J gene is TRBJ2-3, the V gene TRBV5-8, with D maybe TRBD2 (5 bases). CDR3 DNA sequence: TGTGCCCTGGGTGGGAGCGAAAGCACAGATACGCAGTATTTT. This sequence encodes CALGGSESTDTQYF.